This TCR beta chain was found in a study of T cell repertoires in cytomegalovirus infection. CDR3 length: 14 amino acids. Germline V CDR1 and CDR2: MNHEY, SVGAGI. V lost 8 bases, J lost 1 base, and 13 bases lay in between. TCRdb re-called the reads through MiXCR, storing one row per CDR3 protein. The table lists 70,000 to 85,000 distinct CDR3 sequences, about 40% of them singletons. Notes on the study in general: The ex vivo response showed dominance by HLA-C-restricted CMV-specific TCR beta clonotypes.

On this clonotype: Its antigen is undetermined.

The material sequenced was CD8+ T cells from cultured PBMCs, taken from culture after CMV antigen stimulation. The source of this sequence is a human donor in good health (CMV status not recorded). Some clones in this sample may be carry-over from other donors' samples. The V gene is TRBV6-5, the J gene TRBJ2-3; the D gene could be TRBD1 or TRBD2 (6 bases each). CDR3 coding DNA: TGTGCCAGCGGAGGGGGTTGGGGCACAGATACGCAGTATTTT. Protein: CASGGGWGTDTQYF.